The rows below give T cell receptor beta chains drawn from one sample of a study of T cell changes during pregnancy in multiple sclerosis. Using immunoSEQ multiplex PCR, the repertoire was profiled, and TCRdb retains in-frame clones only, with some absent. In the table there are roughly 64,000 clones, around 97% of which are singletons. The source material was CD8+ T cells from peripheral blood mononuclear cells, sampled after pregnancy. The receptors here all came from a female donor with multiple sclerosis, enrolled in a pregnancy study. Both conserved end residues are part of each CDR3. A D gene is named only where the DNA matches it firmly. Only part of the rows carry a size: once, few, many, or a class if the clone is expanded.

j_call clone_size v_call d_call cdr3_nt cdr3_aa
TRBJ1-1 . TRBV5-6 TRBD1 TGTGCCAGCAGCTTCACAGGGGGGAGAGCTTTCTTT CASSFTGGRAFF
TRBJ1-6 once TRBV25-1 . TGTGCCAGGAGACAGAGCTCCTATAATTCACCCCTCCACTTT CARRQSSYNSPLHF
TRBJ2-7 once TRBV30 TRBD1 TGTGCCTGTCCGAAGAGTACAGGGGGCGGATCAATCTACGAGCAGTACTTC CACPKSTGGGSIYEQYF
TRBJ2-7 . TRBV4-1 TRBD2 TGCGCCAGCAGCCTGACTAGCGGGAGGGCCTGGGCTTTC CASSLTSGRAWAF
TRBJ2-5 . TRBV7-9 . TGTGCCAGCAGCTTTCTACAAGAGACCCAGTACTTC CASSFLQETQYF
TRBJ2-3 . TRBV19 TRBD1 TGTGCCAGTAAGGAAAGGGACAGAACTATTGGGGATACGCAGTATTTT CASKERDRTIGDTQYF
TRBJ2-2 . TRBV11-3 . TGTGCCAGCAGCCCTAATCCGGGGGCCGGGGAGCTGTTTTTT CASSPNPGAGELFF
TRBJ1-1 . TRBV9 . TGTGCCAGCAGCGTAGGGGGAGCCACTGAAGCTTTCTTT CASSVGGATEAFF
TRBJ1-5 few TRBV7-8 . TGTGCCAGCAGCCGAGACAGAAATCAGCCCCAGCATTTT CASSRDRNQPQHF
TRBJ1-1 . TRBV19 . TGTGCCAGTAGTATCTGGAGGAACACTGAAGCTTTCTTT CASSIWRNTEAFF
TRBJ2-7 . TRBV2 . TGTGCCAGCAGGCCTCGACAGGCATACGAGCAGTACTTC CASRPRQAYEQYF
TRBJ2-2 . TRBV5-5 . TGTGCCAGCAGCGACCACGGGAGCACCGGGGAGCTGTTTTTT CASSDHGSTGELFF
TRBJ2-3 once TRBV28 TRBD2 TGTGCCAGCAGTTTAGGTCTAGCGGCTAGCACAGATACGCAGTATTTT CASSLGLAASTDTQYF
TRBJ2-7 . TRBV7-9 TRBD1 TGTGCCAGCAGCCACCGGGACAGGGGTCCCTACGAGCAGTACTTC CASSHRDRGPYEQYF
TRBJ2-2 . TRBV11-3 TRBD2 TGTGCCAGCCAAAAGACTAGCGGATTCTCCGGGGAGCTGTTTTTT CASQKTSGFSGELFF
TRBJ1-1 few TRBV29-1 . TGCAGCGTTGAGCAGGGGCCCAGGGACACTGAAGCTTTCTTT CSVEQGPRDTEAFF
TRBJ2-7 . TRBV25-1 . TGTGCCAGCAGTGACTCGGGAGTAAGCTACGAGCAGTACTTC CASSDSGVSYEQYF
TRBJ2-3 . TRBV14 . TGTGCCAGCAGCCAGACGCCGGGACATTTTCCAGATACGCAGTATTTT CASSQTPGHFPDTQYF
TRBJ2-2 . TRBV28 . TGTGCCTCCTTGTGGGTACAGGCGAACACCGGGGAGCTGTTTTTT CASLWVQANTGELFF
TRBJ1-5 . TRBV27 . TGTGCCAGCAGTTCCAGGGATAGCAATCAGCCCCAGCATTTT CASSSRDSNQPQHF
TRBJ2-1 . TRBV27 . TGTGCCAGCGCTGACGGGAGCTCCTACAATGAGCAGTTCTTC CASADGSSYNEQFF
TRBJ2-2 . TRBV29-1 TRBD1 TGCAGCGTTATTGCCGCGGGACAGGGAGGAACCGGGGAGCTGTTTTTT CSVIAAGQGGTGELFF
TRBJ2-1 . TRBV13 TRBD1 TGTGCCAGCAGCTTAAGCCCTGGGACAGGGCCATCCTACAATGAGCAGTTCTTC CASSLSPGTGPSYNEQFF
TRBJ1-2 . TRBV19 . TGTGCCAGTAGTATGAGCGACGGTTATGGCTACACCTTC CASSMSDGYGYTF
TRBJ2-3 . TRBV11-3 . TGTGCCAGCAGCTTAGGAGGAGATACGCAGTATTTT CASSLGGDTQYF
TRBJ2-3 . TRBV7-9 . TGTGCCAGCAGCCCCCTGAGGAGGACAGATACGCAGTATTTT CASSPLRRTDTQYF
TRBJ1-1 . TRBV6-5 TRBD1 TGTGCCAGCAGTTACTCGACAGGGAGCGACACTGAAGCTTTCTTT CASSYSTGSDTEAFF
TRBJ2-5 . TRBV7-2 TRBD2 TGTGCCAGCAGTCCCTTGGGGCGGGAGTCGGAGACCCAGTACTTC CASSPLGRESETQYF
TRBJ2-6 . TRBV4-3 TRBD2 TGCGCCAGCAGCCAAGTGGGGGAGGGGACTGGGGCCAACGTCCTGACTTTC CASSQVGEGTGANVLTF